Shown below are 15 T cell receptor beta chains from a single sample sequenced in a study of CD8+CD57+ T cells in acquired aplastic anemia. TCR beta VDJ and CDR3 profiling used genomic DNA as template. Each CDR3 protein gets one entry after TCRdb re-called the reads with MiXCR. In the table there are some 150,000 distinct CDR3 sequences, about two thirds of which are singletons. Patients picked for sequencing had shown CD8+CD57+ cell expansion detected by flow cytometry. The sample was sorted CD4+, CD8+, or CD8+CD57+ T cells (not recorded which) from PBMCs. Every receptor here comes from a human donor with aplastic anemia.

The chain recombines TRBV20-1 with TRBJ1-2; D is ambiguous. Trimming pared 6 bases from V and 2 bases from J, leaving 13 bases between. Germline V gives CDR1 DFQATT, CDR2 SNEGSKA (reference sequence). The CDR3 totals 13 residues. CDR3 coding DNA: TGCAGTGCCCCCAAGGACGGGAACTATGGCTACACCTTC. It translates to CSAPKDGNYGYTF.

The gene calls are TRBV11-3 and TRBJ2-1; TRBD2 aligns across 11 bases. In germline, CDR1 is SGHNT, CDR2 YENEEA. After removal of 5 bases from V and 6 bases from J, the junction contained 9 bases not matched to a gene. The CDR3 extends over 16 amino acids. In DNA, the CDR3 is TGTGCCAGCAGCCGGGGGGGTAGCGGGGGGGGCAATGAGCAGTTCTTC. Translating it yields CASSRGGSGGGNEQFF.

The CDR3 here is CASSESVLGGELFF. DNA of the CDR3: TGCGCCAGCAGTGAGTCGGTCCTAGGCGGGGAGCTGTTTTTT. J is TRBJ2-2 and V is TRBV10-1, with D unresolved. This CDR3 contains 14 residues. The V and J ends lost 0 bases and 7 bases respectively, with 9 bases between them. The germline CDR1 and CDR2 sequences are WNHNN and SYGVQD (reference sequence).

This clonotype was seen only once. J is TRBJ2-5 and V is TRBV9, with 8 bases lining up with TRBD1. The CDR3 sequence is 14 residues long. Losses at the gene ends were 4 bases for V and 5 bases for J; bases not matched to a gene: 7. Germline V CDR1 and CDR2: SGDLS, YYNGEE. The CDR3 DNA is TGTGCCAGCAGCAGACACGACAGGGGTGAGACCCAGTACTTC. Translation gives CASSRHDRGETQYF.

The chain joins TRBV5-1 to TRBJ2-3; D not resolved. Germline CDR1 reads SGHRS; CDR2 reads YFSETQ. This CDR3 spans 14 amino acids. Trimming removed 4 bases at V and 4 bases at J, with 13 bases between. In DNA, the CDR3 is TGCGCCAGCAGCAAGACCAGAGATTCAGATACGCAGTATTTT. It encodes CASSKTRDSDTQYF.

This chain joins TRBV29-1 and TRBJ1-2; 7 bases are shared with TRBD1. CDR1 is SQVTM and CDR2 is ANQGSEA in the germline V gene. V lost 5 bases and J lost 4; bases outside the gene matches: 10. The CDR3 consists of 14 residues. CDR3 nucleotide sequence: TGCAGCGTTCGACAGGGAAGGACCGGCTATGGCTACACCTTC. Amino acids: CSVRQGRTGYGYTF.

The genes are TRBV6-5 and TRBJ2-7; perhaps TRBD1 as D (7 bases). Trimming left V 4 bases short and J 0 bases short, with 16 bases between. The length of the CDR3 is 16 residues. Germline lookup yields CDR1 MNHEY and CDR2 SVGAGI. CDR3 residues: CASSSDYRGVSYEQYF. The CDR3, as DNA: TGTGCCAGCAGTTCGGACTACAGGGGAGTCTCCTACGAGCAGTACTTC.

The chain links TRBV11-2 to TRBJ2-7; D remains ambiguous. This CDR3 is built from 15 residues. V was pared by 3 bases and J by 2 bases, with 14 bases between. Germline values: CDR1 SGHAT, CDR2 FQNNGV. Here the CDR3 reads CASSLSGEGTYEQYF. In nucleotides, the CDR3 is TGTGCCAGCAGCTTGTCAGGCGAAGGTACCTACGAGCAGTACTTC.

The chain carries TRBV13 and TRBJ2-5; D remains unclear. CDR1 is PRHDT, CDR2 FYEKMQ, per germline (reference sequence). V lost 2 bases and J lost 2, with 9 bases in between. CDR3 length: 14 residues. The CDR3: CASSLKSIQETQYF. The CDR3 DNA is TGTGCCAGCAGCTTAAAGTCCATACAAGAGACCCAGTACTTC.

A remark on this clonotype: This clone may be a read error of a much larger clone one base away. V is TRBV5-1 and J is TRBJ2-3, with TRBD2 matching 7 bases. CDR3 length: 16 residues. Germline V CDR1 and CDR2: SGHRS, YFSETQ. The junction had 16 bases not matched to a gene; V was cut back by 7 bases and J by 5 bases. The CDR3 reads CASGWPPSGSGDTQYF. CDR3 coding DNA: TGCGCCAGCGGCTGGCCCCCTAGCGGTTCTGGAGATACGCAGTATTTT. The complete variable domain, with remaining parts taken from reference TRBV5-1 and TRBJ2-3, reads KAGVTQTPRYLIKTRGQQVTLSCSPISGHRSVSWYQQTPGQGLQFLFEYFSETQRNKGNFPGRFSGRQFSNSRSEMNVSTLELGDSALYLCASGWPPSGSGDTQYFGPGTRLTVL.

The rearrangement uses TRBV9 and TRBJ2-2; the D is unclear. V shed 0 bases and J shed 4 bases, with 13 bases lying between them. The germline gives CDR1 SGDLS, CDR2 YYNGEE. This CDR3 is built from 16 residues. The CDR3 loop reads CASSVAGRASTGELFF. The CDR3, as DNA: TGTGCCAGCAGCGTAGCTGGTAGGGCTAGCACCGGGGAGCTGTTTTTT. Full variable domain (rest looked up from reference TRBV9 and TRBJ2-2): DSGVTQTPKHLITATGQRVTLRCSPRSGDLSVYWYQQSLDQGLQFLIQYYNGEERAKGNILERFSAQQFPDLHSELNLSSLELGDSALYFCASSVAGRASTGELFFGEGSRLTVL.

This clonotype occurred a few times. This chain joins TRBV5-8 and TRBJ1-1; D gene unclear. V was pared by 1 base and J by 2 bases, with 9 bases between. From germline, CDR1 is SGHTS and CDR2 YDEGEE. The CDR3 sequence is 14 residues long. CDR3 nucleotide sequence: TGTGCCAGCAGCTTGTTCAGTACAAACACTGAAGCTTTCTTT. Protein sequence: CASSLFSTNTEAFF.

V gene TRBV20-1 combines with J gene TRBJ1-1; D not resolved. Germline V gene lookup returns CDR1 DFQATT and CDR2 SNEGSKA (reference sequence). V lost 2 bases and J lost 10, with 8 bases in between. This CDR3 has 10 amino acids. The CDR3 loop reads CSARLGTAFF. Here the CDR3 DNA reads TGCAGTGCTAGATTGGGAACAGCTTTCTTT.

This chain connects TRBV7-3 to TRBJ1-6, with D perhaps matching TRBD1 (5 bases). This CDR3 has 13 amino acids. In germline, CDR1 is SGHTA, CDR2 FQGTGA. V shed 5 bases and J shed 7 bases, with 9 bases lying between them. CDR3 sequence reads: CASSAGHNSPLHF. CDR3 DNA: TGTGCCAGCAGCGCAGGACACAATTCACCCCTCCACTTT.

The chain is built from TRBV20-1 and TRBJ2-7; maybe TRBD2 (6 bases). This CDR3 is built from 10 residues. Trimming stripped 8 bases from V and 6 bases from J, with 11 bases between. Germline CDR1 is DFQATT and CDR2 is SNEGSKA (reference sequence). This CDR3 is CSHQRVEQYF. The CDR3 DNA reads TGCAGTCATCAGCGGGTCGAGCAGTACTTC.